This T cell receptor (beta chain) originates from a study of PD-1 blockade in classical Hodgkin lymphoma. Sequenced by immunoSEQ multiplex PCR; TCRdb stores in-frame clones only, minus some. The table includes around 90,000 clones, roughly 78% detected once. Germline V gene lookup returns CDR1 MDHEN and CDR2 SYDVKM. The V and J ends lost 11 bases and 2 bases respectively, with 14 bases between them. The CDR3 has 13 amino acids. This sample's time point: cycle 4 day 1 (C4D1), after 6 weeks of nivolumab. Relapses following autologous stem cell transplantation were seen in all patients, with brentuximab vedotin exposure varying.

The sample was peripheral blood mononuclear cells (PBMCs), taken before the fourth cycle of nivolumab. V gene TRBV28 combines with J gene TRBJ2-3, with a possible D match to TRBD2 (6 bases). This sequence was found in a human donor with classical Hodgkin lymphoma. This chain's CDR3 is CAGRPTTTDTQYF. The CDR3, as DNA: TGTGCCGGGAGGCCGACAACCACAGATACGCAGTATTTT.